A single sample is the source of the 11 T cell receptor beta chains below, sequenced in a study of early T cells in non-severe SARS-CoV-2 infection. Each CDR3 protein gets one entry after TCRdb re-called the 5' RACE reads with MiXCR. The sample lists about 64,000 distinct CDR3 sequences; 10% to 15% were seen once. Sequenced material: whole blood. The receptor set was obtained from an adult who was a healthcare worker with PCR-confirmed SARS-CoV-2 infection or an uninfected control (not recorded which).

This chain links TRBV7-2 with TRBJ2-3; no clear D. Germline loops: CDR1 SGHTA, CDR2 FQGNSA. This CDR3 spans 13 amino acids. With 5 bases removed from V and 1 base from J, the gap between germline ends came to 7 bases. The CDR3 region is CASSASGTDTQYF. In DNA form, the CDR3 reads TGTGCCAGCAGCGCAAGCGGCACAGATACGCAGTATTTT.

The CDR3: CASSQGMRGTDTQYF. The CDR3 bases are TGTGCCAGCAGCCAAGGTATGCGGGGCACAGATACGCAGTATTTT. V gene TRBV3-1 combines with J gene TRBJ2-3; possible D gene TRBD2, 5 bases. This CDR3 has 15 amino acids. The germline CDR1 and CDR2 sequences are LGHDT and YNNKEL (reference sequence). V was shortened by 1 base and J by 1 base, with 9 bases between the two germline ends.

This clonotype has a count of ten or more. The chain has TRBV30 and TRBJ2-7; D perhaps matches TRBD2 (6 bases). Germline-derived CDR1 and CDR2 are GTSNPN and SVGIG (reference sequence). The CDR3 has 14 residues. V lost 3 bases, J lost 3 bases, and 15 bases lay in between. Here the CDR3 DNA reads TGTGCCTGGAGCGCGGGACGTCGGGGCTACGAGCAGTACTTC. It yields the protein CAWSAGRRGYEQYF.

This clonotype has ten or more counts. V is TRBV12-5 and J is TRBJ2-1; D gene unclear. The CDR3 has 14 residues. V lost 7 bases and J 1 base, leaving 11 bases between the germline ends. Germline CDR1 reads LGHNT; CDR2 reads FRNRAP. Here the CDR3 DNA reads TGTGCTAGTGCGCCCAGTGCGTCCTACAATGAGCAGTTCTTC. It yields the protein CASAPSASYNEQFF.

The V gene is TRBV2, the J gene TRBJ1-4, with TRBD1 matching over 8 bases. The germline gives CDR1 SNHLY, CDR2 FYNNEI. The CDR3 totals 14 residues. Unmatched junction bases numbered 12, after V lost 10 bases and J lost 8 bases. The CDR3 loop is CANSHRGIGEKLFF. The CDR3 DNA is TGTGCCAACTCTCACAGGGGGATCGGAGAAAAACTGTTTTTT. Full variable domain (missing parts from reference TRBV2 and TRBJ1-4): EPEVTQTPSHQVTQMGQEVILRCVPISNHLYFYWYRQILGQKVEFLVSFYNNEISEKSEIFDDQFSVERPDGSNFTLKIRSTKLEDSAMYFCANSHRGIGEKLFFGSGTQLSVL.

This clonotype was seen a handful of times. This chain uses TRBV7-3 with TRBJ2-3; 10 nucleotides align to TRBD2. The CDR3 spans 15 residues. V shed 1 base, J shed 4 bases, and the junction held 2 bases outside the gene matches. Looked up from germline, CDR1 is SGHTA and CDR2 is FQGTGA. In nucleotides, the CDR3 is TGTGCCAGCAGCTTAAGTGGACTAGCGGCAGATACGCAGTATTTT. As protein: CASSLSGLAADTQYF. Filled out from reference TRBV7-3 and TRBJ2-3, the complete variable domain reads GAGVSQTPSNKVTEKGKYVELRCDPISGHTALYWYRQSLGQGPEFLIYFQGTGAADDSGLPNDRFFAVRPEGSVSTLKIQRTERGDSAVYLCASSLSGLAADTQYFGPGTRLTVL.

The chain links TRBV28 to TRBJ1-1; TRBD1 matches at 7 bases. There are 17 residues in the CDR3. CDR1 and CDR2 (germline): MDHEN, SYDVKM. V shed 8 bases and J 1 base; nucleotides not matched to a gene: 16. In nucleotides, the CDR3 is TGTGCCAGCCCCTCATCCGGGACAGAGAAATCGAACACTGAAGCTTTCTTT. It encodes CASPSSGTEKSNTEAFF.

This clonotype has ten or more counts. The DNA for the CDR3 is TGTGCCAGCACTCCTCAGCTCAGCACAGATACGCAGTATTTT. Translation gives CASTPQLSTDTQYF. The chain is built from TRBV6-1 and TRBJ2-3; D remains unclear. Germline CDR1 is MNHNS and CDR2 is SASEGT. Trimming pared 7 bases from V and 0 bases from J, leaving 11 bases between. The CDR3 extends over 14 amino acids.

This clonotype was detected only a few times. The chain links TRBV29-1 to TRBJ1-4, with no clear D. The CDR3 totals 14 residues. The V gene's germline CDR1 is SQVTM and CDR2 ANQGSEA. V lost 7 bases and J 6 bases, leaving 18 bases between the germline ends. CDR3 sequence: CSARAASGDEKLFF. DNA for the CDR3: TGCAGCGCCCGGGCCGCCTCCGGGGATGAAAAACTGTTTTTT.

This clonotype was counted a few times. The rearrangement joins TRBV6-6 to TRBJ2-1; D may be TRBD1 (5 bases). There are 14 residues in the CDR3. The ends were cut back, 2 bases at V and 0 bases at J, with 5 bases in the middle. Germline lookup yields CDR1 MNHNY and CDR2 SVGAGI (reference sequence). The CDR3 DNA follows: TGTGCCAGCAGTTACACAGGCTCCTACAATGAGCAGTTCTTC. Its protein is CASSYTGSYNEQFF.

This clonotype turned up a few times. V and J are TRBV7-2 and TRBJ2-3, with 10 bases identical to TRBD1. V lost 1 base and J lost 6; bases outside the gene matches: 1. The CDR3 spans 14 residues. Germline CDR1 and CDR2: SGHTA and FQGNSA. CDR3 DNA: TGTGCCAGCAGCTTAGGGACAGGGGGGGATACGCAGTATTTT. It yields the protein CASSLGTGGDTQYF.